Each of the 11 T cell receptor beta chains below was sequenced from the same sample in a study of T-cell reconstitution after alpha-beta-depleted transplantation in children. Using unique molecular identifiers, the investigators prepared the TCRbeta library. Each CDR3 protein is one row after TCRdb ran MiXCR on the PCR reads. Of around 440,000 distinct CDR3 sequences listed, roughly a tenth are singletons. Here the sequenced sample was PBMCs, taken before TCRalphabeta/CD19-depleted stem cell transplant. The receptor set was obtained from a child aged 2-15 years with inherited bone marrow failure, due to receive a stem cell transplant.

This chain's CDR3 is CASSQGASGSTDTQYF. The DNA for the CDR3 is TGTGCCAGCAGCCAAGGTGCTAGCGGGAGCACAGATACGCAGTATTTT. The rearrangement links TRBV3-1 to TRBJ2-3; TRBD2 matches 8 bases. V was clipped by 1 base and J by 0 bases; unmatched bases: 3. Germline V gene lookup returns CDR1 LGHDT and CDR2 YNNKEL (reference sequence). The CDR3 has 16 residues.

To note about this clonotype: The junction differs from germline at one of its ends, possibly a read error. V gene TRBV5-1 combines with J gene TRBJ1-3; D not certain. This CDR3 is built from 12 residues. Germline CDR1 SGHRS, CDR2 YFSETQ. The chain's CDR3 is CASSLDLNAIYF. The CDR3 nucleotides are TGCGCCAGCAGCTTGGATCTAAACGCCATATATTTT.

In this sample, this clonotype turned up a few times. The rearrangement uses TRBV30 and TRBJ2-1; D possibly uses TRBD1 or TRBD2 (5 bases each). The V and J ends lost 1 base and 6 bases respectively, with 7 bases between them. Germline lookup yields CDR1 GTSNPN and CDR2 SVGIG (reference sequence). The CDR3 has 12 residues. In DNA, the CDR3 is TGTGCCTGGAGTGAGGGACCCAATGAGCAGTTCTTC. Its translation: CAWSEGPNEQFF.

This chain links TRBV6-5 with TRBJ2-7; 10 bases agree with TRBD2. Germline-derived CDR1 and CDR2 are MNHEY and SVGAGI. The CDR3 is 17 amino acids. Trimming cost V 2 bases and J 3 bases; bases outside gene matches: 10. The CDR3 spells CASSYGLAGADFYEQYF. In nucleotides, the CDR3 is TGTGCCAGCAGTTACGGGCTAGCGGGAGCCGACTTCTACGAGCAGTACTTC.

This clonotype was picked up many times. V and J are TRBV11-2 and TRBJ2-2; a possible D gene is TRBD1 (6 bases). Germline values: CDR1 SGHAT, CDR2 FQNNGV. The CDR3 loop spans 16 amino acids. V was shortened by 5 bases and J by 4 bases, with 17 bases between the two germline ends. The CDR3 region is CASSPIWGLGTGELFF. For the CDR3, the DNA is TGTGCCAGCAGCCCCATCTGGGGGCTTGGCACCGGGGAGCTGTTTTTT.

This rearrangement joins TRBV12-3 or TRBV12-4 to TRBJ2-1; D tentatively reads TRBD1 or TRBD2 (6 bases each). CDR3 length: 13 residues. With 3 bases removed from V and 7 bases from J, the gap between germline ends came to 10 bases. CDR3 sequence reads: CASSLTRGNEQFF. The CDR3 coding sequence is TGTGCCAGCAGTTTGACTAGGGGGAATGAGCAGTTCTTC.

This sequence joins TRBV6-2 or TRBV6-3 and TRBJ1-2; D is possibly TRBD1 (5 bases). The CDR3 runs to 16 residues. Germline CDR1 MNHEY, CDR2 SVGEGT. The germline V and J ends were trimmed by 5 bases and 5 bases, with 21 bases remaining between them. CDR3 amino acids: CASSASPGTATYGYTF. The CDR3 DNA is TGTGCCAGCAGTGCGAGCCCCGGGACGGCCACATATGGCTACACCTTC.

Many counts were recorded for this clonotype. As DNA, the CDR3 is TGTGCCAGCAGCCTTCCAGCGGGAGGGCCCGACACCGGGGAGCTGTTTTTT. Protein: CASSLPAGGPDTGELFF. The V gene is TRBV11-2, the J gene TRBJ2-2, with 10 positions matching TRBD2. This CDR3 comprises 17 residues. Germline values: CDR1 SGHAT, CDR2 FQNNGV. The trim removed 5 bases at V and 3 bases at J, leaving 9 bases unmatched.

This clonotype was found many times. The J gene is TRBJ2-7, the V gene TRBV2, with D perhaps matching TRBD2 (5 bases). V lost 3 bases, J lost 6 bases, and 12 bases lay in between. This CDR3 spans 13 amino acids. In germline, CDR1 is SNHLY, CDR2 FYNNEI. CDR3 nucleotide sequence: TGTGCCAGCAGTGATGAGGGAGTAGGCGAGCAGTACTTC. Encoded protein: CASSDEGVGEQYF. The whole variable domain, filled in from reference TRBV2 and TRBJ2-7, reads EPEVTQTPSHQVTQMGQEVILRCVPISNHLYFYWYRQILGQKVEFLVSFYNNEISEKSEIFDDQFSVERPDGSNFTLKIRSTKLEDSAMYFCASSDEGVGEQYFGPGTRLTVT.

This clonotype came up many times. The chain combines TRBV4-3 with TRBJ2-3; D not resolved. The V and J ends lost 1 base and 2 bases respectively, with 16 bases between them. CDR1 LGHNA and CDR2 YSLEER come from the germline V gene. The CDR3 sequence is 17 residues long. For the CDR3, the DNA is TGCGCCAGCAGCCAAGCCTTCCGGGCCGACGCCACAGATACGCAGTATTTT. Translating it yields CASSQAFRADATDTQYF.

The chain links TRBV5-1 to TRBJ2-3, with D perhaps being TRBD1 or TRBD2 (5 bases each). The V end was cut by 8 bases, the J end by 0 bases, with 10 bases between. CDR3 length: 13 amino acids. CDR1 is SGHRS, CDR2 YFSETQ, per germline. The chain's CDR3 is CASLRDSTDTQYF. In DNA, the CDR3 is TGCGCCAGTCTCCGGGACAGCACAGATACGCAGTATTTT.